The 15 T cell receptor beta chains reported below all come from one sample, sequenced in a study of blood T cells in healthy people across ages. Then a second PCR, running roughly 7 to 11 cycles, was carried out with a sample-barcoded 5' primer and a J-beta primer mix. Each CDR3 protein is one row after TCRdb ran MiXCR on the 5' RACE reads. This table holds hundreds of thousands of distinct CDR3 sequences, roughly 40% found once. The sequenced material came from blood. Source of these receptors: a young man in good health.

Comment on this clonotype: With a much larger clone just one base away, this may be a read error. The chain combines TRBV7-2 with TRBJ2-3; D possibly corresponds to TRBD2 (5 bases). CDR1 and CDR2 from the germline V gene are SGHTA and FQGNSA. V lost 3 bases to trimming and J lost 0 bases, with 10 bases between them. There are 15 residues in the CDR3. As DNA, the CDR3 is TGTACCAGCAGCTTGACGGGGAGTAGCACAGATACGCAGTATTTT. It specifies CTSSLTGSSTDTQYF.

The V call is TRBV4-3, the J call TRBJ2-5, with TRBD1 as a possible D gene (5 bases). Matching the DNA end better, TRBJ2-7 makes the J call doubtful. There are 14 residues in the CDR3. Germline CDR1 LGHNA, CDR2 YSLEER. The CDR3 here is CASSLTTGAYEQYF. CDR3 nucleotides: TGCGCCAGCAGCCTAACGACTGGGGCTTACGAGCAGTACTTC.

The rearrangement uses TRBV7-2 and TRBJ1-6; tentatively, D is TRBD1 (5 bases). This CDR3 has 16 amino acids. Germline V gene data show CDR1 as SGHTA and CDR2 as FQGNSA. V was pared by 1 base and J by 8 bases, with 15 bases between. The CDR3: CASSLGGSGNYSPLHF. The DNA for the CDR3 is TGTGCCAGCAGCTTAGGGGGCAGTGGGAATTATTCACCCCTCCACTTT.

The chain couples TRBV27 to TRBJ1-6, with D unclear. This CDR3 is 15 amino acids long. Germline V gene data show CDR1 as MNHEY and CDR2 as SMNVEV (reference sequence). Trimming stripped 0 bases from V and 10 bases from J, with 13 bases between. The CDR3: CASSLSDGSGSPLHF. As DNA, the CDR3 is TGTGCCAGCAGTTTATCGGACGGATCGGGATCACCCCTCCACTTT.

This clonotype occurred once. J is TRBJ1-2 and V is TRBV14; no clear D. Looked up from germline, CDR1 is SGHDN and CDR2 is FVKESK. The length of the CDR3 is 14 residues. V shed 3 bases and J shed 3 bases, with 11 bases lying between them. CDR3 protein: CASSQTGLDYGYTF. CDR3 sequence (DNA): TGTGCCAGCAGCCAGACGGGTCTTGACTATGGCTACACCTTC.

V is TRBV7-9 and J is TRBJ2-7; 11 bases agree with TRBD1. V lost 4 bases, J lost 7 bases, and 9 bases stayed unmatched. Germline V gene lookup returns CDR1 SEHNR and CDR2 FQNEAQ (reference sequence). This CDR3 is 15 amino acids long. The DNA for the CDR3 is TGTGCCAGCAGCTCAGGACAGGGGGCCCTGAATGAGCAGTACTTC. This sequence encodes CASSSGQGALNEQYF.

The chain joins TRBV20-1 to TRBJ1-6; 7 bases map to TRBD1. This CDR3 has 15 residues. Germline lookup yields CDR1 DFQATT and CDR2 SNEGSKA (reference sequence). After removal of 3 bases from V and 7 bases from J, the junction contained 9 bases not matched to a gene. Here the CDR3 DNA reads TGCAGTGCTAGGCGGGTAGGGGGCGGCAATTCACCCCTCCACTTT. Protein sequence: CSARRVGGGNSPLHF.

This chain's CDR3 is CASTALGADEKLFF. The CDR3 nucleotides read TGTGCCAGCACCGCCCTAGGGGCTGATGAAAAACTGTTTTTT. The chain combines TRBV12-3 or TRBV12-4 with TRBJ1-4; D may be TRBD1 (5 bases). V was shortened by 7 bases and J by 6 bases, with 15 bases between the two germline ends. This CDR3 is 14 amino acids long.

The chain carries TRBV9 and TRBJ2-7; D might be TRBD1 or TRBD2, each matching 5 bases. In germline, CDR1 is SGDLS, CDR2 YYNGEE. The CDR3 extends over 16 amino acids. The V and J ends lost 3 bases and 4 bases respectively, with 20 bases between them. CDR3 in DNA: TGTGCCAGCAGCGCCCCGACCCCGGGACGACCATACGAGCAGTACTTC. Translating it yields CASSAPTPGRPYEQYF.

This clonotype occurred a few times. The rearrangement links TRBV12-3 or TRBV12-4 to TRBJ2-3; 10 bases fit TRBD1. The CDR3 consists of 16 residues. The V gene end was trimmed by 8 bases and the J gene end by 0 bases; junction bases not matched to a gene: 8. The CDR3 loop is CASHSDRGSSTDTQYF. DNA of the CDR3: TGTGCCAGCCACTCGGACAGGGGGTCTAGCACAGATACGCAGTATTTT.

The chain uses TRBV11-2 and TRBJ2-3; D perhaps matches TRBD2 (6 bases). The V end lost 8 bases, the J end lost 4 bases, and 19 bases lay between the germline ends. CDR1 SGHAT and CDR2 FQNNGV come from the germline V gene. This CDR3 contains 15 residues. CDR3 region: CASALRGIGADTQYF. CDR3 DNA sequence: TGTGCCAGCGCACTCCGGGGGATAGGAGCAGATACGCAGTATTTT. The full variable domain, completed using reference TRBV11-2 and TRBJ2-3, is EAGVAQSPRYKIIEKRQSVAFWCNPISGHATLYWYQQILGQGPKLLIQFQNNGVVDDSQLPKDRFSAERLKGVDSTLKIQPAKLEDSAVYLCASALRGIGADTQYFGPGTRLTVL.

This chain joins TRBV3-1 and TRBJ2-3; D gene ambiguous. Trimming cost V 2 bases and J 1 base, with 7 bases left between them. Germline V gene data show CDR1 as LGHDT and CDR2 as YNNKEL (reference sequence). The CDR3 is 14 amino acids. The CDR3 spells CASSQLHRTDTQYF. The CDR3 DNA is TGTGCCAGCAGCCAATTACACCGCACAGATACGCAGTATTTT.

This clonotype showed up just a few times. This rearrangement joins TRBV20-1 to TRBJ1-5; D might be TRBD1 (5 bases). The CDR3 is 12 residues long. V was pared by 3 bases and J by 6 bases, with 9 bases between. Per the germline V gene, CDR1 is DFQATT and CDR2 is SNEGSKA (reference sequence). The CDR3 here is CSASDGTQPQHF. DNA of the CDR3: TGCAGTGCTAGTGACGGGACTCAGCCCCAGCATTTT.

Regarding this clonotype: It may be a read error: a sequence one base away is much more abundant. The CDR3 loop reads CSAPTGDQETQFF. CDR3 nucleotides: TGCAGTGCTCCTACAGGGGACCAAGAGACCCAGTTCTTC. The chain combines TRBV20-1 with TRBJ2-5; 7 bases map to TRBD1. The J call may be mistaken, given a closer DNA end match to TRBJ2-1. CDR1 DFQATT and CDR2 SNEGSKA come from the germline V gene (reference sequence). The CDR3 contains 13 residues.

The CDR3 nucleotides are TGCAGTGCCCCGCCCCTAGCGGGGGGGTCTAATGAGCAGTTCTTC. It translates to CSAPPLAGGSNEQFF. The chain couples TRBV20-1 to TRBJ2-1; TRBD2 agrees at 12 bases. Germline V gene data show CDR1 as DFQATT and CDR2 as SNEGSKA (reference sequence). Trimming cost V 6 bases and J 7 bases; bases outside gene matches: 10. This CDR3 has 15 amino acids.